One and the same sample provided the 13 T cell receptor beta chains below, sequenced in a study of shared clonotypes between healthy human individuals. Here immunoSEQ multiplex PCR was the method, and the copy in TCRdb shows in-frame clones only, minus some. The data contain about 2 million clones, approximately 94% of them singletons. Naive CD8 cells lacked CD45RO, underwent positive selection for CCR7 and left out terminally differentiated effector memory CD45RA+ cells. The sample was naive CD8+ T cells sorted from blood. All receptors derive from a man between 18 and 29 years old in good health.

The chain carries TRBV7-9 and TRBJ1-2; D gene ambiguous. V was clipped by 0 bases and J by 0 bases, with 8 bases between them. The CDR3 totals 15 residues. CDR1 and CDR2 (germline): SEHNR, FQNEAQ (reference sequence). In DNA form, the CDR3 reads TGTGCCAGCAGCTTAGCGGAGACCGCTAACTATGGCTACACCTTC. Its protein is CASSLAETANYGYTF.

This chain connects TRBV6-6 to TRBJ1-2; 10 bases fit TRBD1. With 5 bases clipped from V and 2 bases from J, the junction kept 5 bases outside the gene matches. CDR1 is MNHNY and CDR2 is SVGAGI in the germline V gene (reference sequence). The CDR3 extends over 15 amino acids. This chain's CDR3 is CASSQGQGWNYGYTF. The CDR3 nucleotides are TGTGCCAGCAGTCAGGGACAGGGGTGGAACTATGGCTACACCTTC.

The CDR3: CASSIAGTEYSPLHF. For the CDR3, the DNA is TGTGCCAGCAGCATAGCCGGGACAGAGTATTCACCCCTCCACTTT. The rearrangement joins TRBV11-2 to TRBJ1-6; 7 bases are a match to TRBD1. V lost 5 bases and J lost 8; bases outside the gene matches: 9. The CDR3 is made up of 15 amino acids. Germline CDR1 reads SGHAT; CDR2 reads FQNNGV.

Details on this clone: The same CDR3 can be traced to other DNA sequences in this sample. The chain employs TRBV28 and TRBJ2-2; D gene uncertain. The CDR3 length is 13 residues. Germline V gene lookup returns CDR1 MDHEN and CDR2 SYDVKM. Trimming removed 6 bases from V and 6 bases from J, with 11 bases in between. The CDR3 loop reads CASSLVGAGELFF. The CDR3 DNA reads as TGTGCCAGCAGCTTGGTGGGCGCCGGGGAGCTGTTTTTT.

With regard to this clone: The identical CDR3 is also encoded by other nucleotide sequences in the sample. The chain links TRBV28 to TRBJ2-7; D tentatively fits TRBD1 or TRBD2 (5 bases each). CDR1 and CDR2 (germline): MDHEN, SYDVKM. V shed 3 bases and J shed 3 bases, with 12 bases lying between them. The CDR3 length is 14 residues. The CDR3 nucleotides are TGTGCCAGCAGTTTGGGCGGGCAGGGCTACGAGCAGTACTTC. This sequence encodes CASSLGGQGYEQYF.

The chain uses TRBV18 and TRBJ2-3; TRBD2 is a possible D gene (5 bases). The CDR3 consists of 18 residues. Looked up from germline, CDR1 is KGHSH and CDR2 is LQKENI. V was shortened by 0 bases and J by 1 base, with 17 bases between the two germline ends. CDR3 sequence reads: CASSPPNKLAEGTDTQYF. The CDR3 coding sequence is TGTGCCAGCTCACCACCGAATAAACTGGCGGAGGGCACAGATACGCAGTATTTT. Filled out from reference TRBV18 and TRBJ2-3, the complete variable domain reads NAGVMQNPRHLVRRRGQEARLRCSPMKGHSHVYWYRQLPEEGLKFMVYLQKENIIDESGMPKERFSAEFPKEGPSILRIQQVVRGDSAAYFCASSPPNKLAEGTDTQYFGPGTRLTVL.

The rearrangement joins TRBV5-6 to TRBJ2-7; 8 nucleotides agree with TRBD2. CDR3 length: 14 amino acids. Germline loops: CDR1 SGHDT, CDR2 YYEEEE. The trim removed 5 bases at V and 3 bases at J, leaving 7 bases unmatched. The CDR3 reads CASRPGGTSYEQYF. The CDR3 DNA is TGTGCCAGCAGACCCGGTGGGACTAGCTACGAGCAGTACTTC.

This clone was seen a single time. V usage is TRBV7-9 and J usage is TRBJ2-5; 8 positions agree with TRBD1. In germline, CDR1 is SEHNR, CDR2 FQNEAQ (reference sequence). The V gene end was trimmed by 5 bases and the J gene end by 4 bases; junction bases not matched to a gene: 6. The CDR3 has 14 residues. The CDR3 loop is CASSGGQAGETQYF. CDR3 nucleotide sequence: TGTGCCAGCAGCGGGGGACAGGCGGGAGAGACCCAGTACTTC.

With regard to this clone: The junction departs from germline at one end; a sequencing error may be responsible. This chain links TRBV27 with TRBJ2-7; D is unresolved. The CDR3 loop spans 12 amino acids. CDR1 is MNHEY and CDR2 is SMNVEV in the germline V gene (reference sequence). CDR3 sequence (DNA): TGTGCCAGCAGTTTTCCCCGCGCGGTCCTGAACTTC. Its protein product is CASSFPRAVLNF.

V and J are TRBV27 and TRBJ1-2; no reliable D call. The length of the CDR3 is 14 residues. With 0 bases removed from V and 4 bases from J, the gap between germline ends came to 9 bases. Germline-derived CDR1 and CDR2 are MNHEY and SMNVEV (reference sequence). The CDR3, as DNA: TGTGCCAGCAGTTTATCGCGCAGCTTCTATGGCTACACCTTC. Encoded protein: CASSLSRSFYGYTF.

A single count supports this clone. J is TRBJ2-7 and V is TRBV28; D ambiguous. Looked up from germline, CDR1 is MDHEN and CDR2 is SYDVKM. CDR3 length: 14 residues. Trimming left V 3 bases short and J 0 bases short, with 9 bases between. The CDR3 loop reads CASSFLVSSYEQYF. CDR3 nucleotides: TGTGCCAGCAGTTTTTTGGTGAGCTCCTACGAGCAGTACTTC.

The chain recombines TRBV23-1 with TRBJ1-4, with D perhaps matching TRBD1 (5 bases). TRBV23-1 is recorded as an ORF, its role being uncertain. With 1 base removed from V and 14 bases from J, the gap between germline ends came to 11 bases. The CDR3 totals 12 residues. CDR3 sequence: CASSQWGDWLFF. CDR3 nucleotides: TGCGCCAGCAGTCAATGGGGGGACTGGCTGTTTTTT.

This clone was recorded only once. This same CDR3 is encoded by further DNA sequences in the sample. V and J are TRBV4-1 and TRBJ2-7; D tentatively reads TRBD1 or TRBD2 (5 bases each). The CDR3 length is 13 residues. CDR1 and CDR2 (germline): MGHRA, YSYEKL. The V and J ends lost 0 bases and 6 bases respectively, with 9 bases between them. CDR3 DNA: TGCGCCAGCAGCCAAGAGCCTGGGGGCGAGCAGTACTTC. The encoded protein is CASSQEPGGEQYF.